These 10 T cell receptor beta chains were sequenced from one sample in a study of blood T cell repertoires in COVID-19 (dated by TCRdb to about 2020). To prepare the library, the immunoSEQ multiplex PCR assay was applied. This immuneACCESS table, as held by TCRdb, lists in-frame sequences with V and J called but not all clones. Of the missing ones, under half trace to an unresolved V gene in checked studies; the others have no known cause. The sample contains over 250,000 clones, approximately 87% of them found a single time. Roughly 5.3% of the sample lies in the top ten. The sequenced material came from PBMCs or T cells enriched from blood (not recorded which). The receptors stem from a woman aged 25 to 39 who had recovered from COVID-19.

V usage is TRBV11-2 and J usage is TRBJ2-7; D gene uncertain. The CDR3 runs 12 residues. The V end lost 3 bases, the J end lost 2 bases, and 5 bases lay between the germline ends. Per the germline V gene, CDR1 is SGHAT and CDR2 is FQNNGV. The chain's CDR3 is CASSFLPYEQYF. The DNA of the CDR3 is TGTGCCAGCAGCTTCCTTCCCTACGAGCAGTACTTC.

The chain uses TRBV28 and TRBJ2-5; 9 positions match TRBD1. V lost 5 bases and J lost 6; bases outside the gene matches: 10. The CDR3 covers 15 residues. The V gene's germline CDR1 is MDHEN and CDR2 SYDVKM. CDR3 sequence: CASSRPGQGGKTQYF. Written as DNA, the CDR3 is TGTGCCAGCAGTCGACCGGGACAGGGCGGGAAGACCCAGTACTTC.

The CDR3 bases are TGTGCCAGTAGTAGAAACCGTTTCGGTGAAGCTTTCTTT. Its translation: CASSRNRFGEAFF. The V gene is TRBV19, the J gene TRBJ1-1; no clear D. Germline V CDR1 and CDR2: LNHDA, SQIVND (reference sequence). The CDR3 spans 13 residues. Trimming removed 4 bases at V and 7 bases at J, with 13 bases between.

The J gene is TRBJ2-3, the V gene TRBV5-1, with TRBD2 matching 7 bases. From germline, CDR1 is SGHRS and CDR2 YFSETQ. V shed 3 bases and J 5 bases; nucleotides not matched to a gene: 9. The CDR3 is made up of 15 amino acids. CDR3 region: CASSSLGGGEDTQYF. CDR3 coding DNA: TGCGCCAGCAGCTCCCTTGGGGGGGGAGAAGATACGCAGTATTTT. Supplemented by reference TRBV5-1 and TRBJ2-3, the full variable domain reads KAGVTQTPRYLIKTRGQQVTLSCSPISGHRSVSWYQQTPGQGLQFLFEYFSETQRNKGNFPGRFSGRQFSNSRSEMNVSTLELGDSALYLCASSSLGGGEDTQYFGPGTRLTVL.

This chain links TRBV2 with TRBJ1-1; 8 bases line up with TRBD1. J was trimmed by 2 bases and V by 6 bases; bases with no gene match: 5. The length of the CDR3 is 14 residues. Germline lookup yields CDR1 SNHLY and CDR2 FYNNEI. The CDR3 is CASRPGGSNTEAFF. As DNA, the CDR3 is TGTGCCAGCAGACCAGGGGGCTCCAACACTGAAGCTTTCTTT.

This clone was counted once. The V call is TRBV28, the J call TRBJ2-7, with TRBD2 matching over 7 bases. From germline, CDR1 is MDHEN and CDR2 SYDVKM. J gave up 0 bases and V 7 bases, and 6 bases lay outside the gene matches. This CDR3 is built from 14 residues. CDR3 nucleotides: TGTGCCAGCAAGAGGTTAGCGGGCTCCTACGAGCAGTACTTC. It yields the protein CASKRLAGSYEQYF.

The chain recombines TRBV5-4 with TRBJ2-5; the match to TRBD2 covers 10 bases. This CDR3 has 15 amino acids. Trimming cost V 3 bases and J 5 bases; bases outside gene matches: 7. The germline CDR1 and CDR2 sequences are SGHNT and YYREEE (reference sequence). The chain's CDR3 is CASSSPAGGPETQYF. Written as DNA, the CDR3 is TGTGCCAGCAGCTCTCCAGCGGGGGGGCCCGAGACCCAGTACTTC.

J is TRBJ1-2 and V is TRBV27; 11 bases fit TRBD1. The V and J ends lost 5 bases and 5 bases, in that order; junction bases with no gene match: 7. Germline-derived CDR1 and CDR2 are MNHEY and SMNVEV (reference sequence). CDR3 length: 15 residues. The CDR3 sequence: CASSPGTGGWYGYTF. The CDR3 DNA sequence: TGTGCCAGCAGTCCCGGGACAGGGGGTTGGTATGGCTACACCTTC.

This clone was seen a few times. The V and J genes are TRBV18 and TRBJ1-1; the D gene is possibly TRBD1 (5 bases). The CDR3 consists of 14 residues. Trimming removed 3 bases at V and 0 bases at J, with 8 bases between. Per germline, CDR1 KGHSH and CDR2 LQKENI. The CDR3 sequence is CASSPTVMNTEAFF. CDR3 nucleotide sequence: TGTGCCAGCTCACCGACAGTCATGAACACTGAAGCTTTCTTT.

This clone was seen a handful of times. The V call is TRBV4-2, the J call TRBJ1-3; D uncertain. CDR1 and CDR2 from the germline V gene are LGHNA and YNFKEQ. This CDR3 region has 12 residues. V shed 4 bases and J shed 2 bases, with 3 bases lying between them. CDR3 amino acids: CASSRTGNTIYF. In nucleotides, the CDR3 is TGTGCCAGCAGCCGTACTGGAAACACCATATATTTT.